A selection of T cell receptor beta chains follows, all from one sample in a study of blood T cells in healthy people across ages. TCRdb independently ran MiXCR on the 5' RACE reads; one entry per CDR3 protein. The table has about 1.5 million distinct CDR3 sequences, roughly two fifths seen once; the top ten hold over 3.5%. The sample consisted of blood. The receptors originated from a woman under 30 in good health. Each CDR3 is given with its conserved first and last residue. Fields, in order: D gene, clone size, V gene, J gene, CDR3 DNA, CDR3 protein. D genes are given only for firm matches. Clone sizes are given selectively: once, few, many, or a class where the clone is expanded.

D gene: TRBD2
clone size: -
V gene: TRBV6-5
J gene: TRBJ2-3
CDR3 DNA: TGTGCCAGCAGACGATCTAGCGGGGATCCTCGGAATACGCAGTATTTT
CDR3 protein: CASRRSSGDPRNTQYF

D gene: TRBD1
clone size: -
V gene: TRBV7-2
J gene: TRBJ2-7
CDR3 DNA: TGTGCCAGCAGCGAGACAGGGAGCTCCTACAATGAGCAGTACTTC
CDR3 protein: CASSETGSSYNEQYF

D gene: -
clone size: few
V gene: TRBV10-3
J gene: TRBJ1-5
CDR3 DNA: TGTGCCATCAGGGCAGAATATAGCAATCAGCCCCAGCATTTT
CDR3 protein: CAIRAEYSNQPQHF

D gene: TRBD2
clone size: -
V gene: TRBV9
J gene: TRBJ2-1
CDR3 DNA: TGTGCCAGCAGCAAAACCGGGACTAGCTTCGAGGAGCAGTTCTTC
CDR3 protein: CASSKTGTSFEEQFF

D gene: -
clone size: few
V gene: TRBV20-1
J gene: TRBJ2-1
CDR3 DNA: TGCAGTGCTGCTAGTGCCTCCTACAATGAGCAGTTCTTC
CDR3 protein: CSAASASYNEQFF

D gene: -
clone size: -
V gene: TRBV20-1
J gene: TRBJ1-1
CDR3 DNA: TGCAGTGCTAGAGAGGGGAGGAGCACTGAAGCTTTCTTT
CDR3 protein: CSAREGRSTEAFF

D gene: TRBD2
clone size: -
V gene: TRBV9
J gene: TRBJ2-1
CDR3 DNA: TGTGCCAGCAGCCCTAGCGGGTTCTCCTACAATGAGCAGTTCTTC
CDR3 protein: CASSPSGFSYNEQFF

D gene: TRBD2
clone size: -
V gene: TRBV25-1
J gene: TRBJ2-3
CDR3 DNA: TGTGCCAGCGGGGCCAGCGGGGGCACAGATACGCAGTATTTT
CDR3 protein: CASGASGGTDTQYF

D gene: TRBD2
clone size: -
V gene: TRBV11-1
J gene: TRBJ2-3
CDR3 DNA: TGTGCCAGCAGCTTCGGGAGGCACGGCACAGATACGCAGTATTTT
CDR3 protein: CASSFGRHGTDTQYF

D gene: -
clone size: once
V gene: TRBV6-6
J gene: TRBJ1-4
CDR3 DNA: TGTGCCAGCAGAGAAACAGGGAAACTGTTTTTT
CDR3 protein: CASRETGKLFF

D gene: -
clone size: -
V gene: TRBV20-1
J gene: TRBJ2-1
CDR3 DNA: TGCAATGCTTCCGTACGGGAGCAGTTCTTC
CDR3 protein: CNASVREQFF

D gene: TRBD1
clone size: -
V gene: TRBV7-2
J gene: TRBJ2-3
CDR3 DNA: TGTGCCAGCAGTCGACAGGGCCCCGTTCAAGATACGCAGTATTTT
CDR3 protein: CASSRQGPVQDTQYF

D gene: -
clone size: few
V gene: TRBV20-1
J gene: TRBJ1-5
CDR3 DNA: TGCAGTGCTAGCCTCGGGAATAGCAATCAGCCCCAGCATTTT
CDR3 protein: CSASLGNSNQPQHF

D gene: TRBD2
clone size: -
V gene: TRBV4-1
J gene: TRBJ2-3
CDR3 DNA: TGCGCCAGCAGCCAAGACAAAGCGGGGGCGGATACGCAGTATTTT
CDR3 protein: CASSQDKAGADTQYF

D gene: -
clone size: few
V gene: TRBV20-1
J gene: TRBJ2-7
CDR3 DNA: TGCAGTGCTAGAAGTAGTTCCGAGCAGTACTTC
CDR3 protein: CSARSSSEQYF

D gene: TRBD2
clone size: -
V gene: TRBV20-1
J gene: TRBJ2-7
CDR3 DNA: TGCAGTGCTAGGGAGCCCCGGGGGGGTATCGTCTACGAGCAGTACTTC
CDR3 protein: CSAREPRGGIVYEQYF

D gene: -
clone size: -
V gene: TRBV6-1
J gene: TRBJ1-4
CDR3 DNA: TGTGCCAGCAGCGGGACGGGGCTAGGTGAAAAACTGTTTTTT
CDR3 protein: CASSGTGLGEKLFF

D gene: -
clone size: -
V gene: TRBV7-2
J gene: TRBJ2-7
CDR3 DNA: TGTGCCAGCAGCTTAAATTTTAGATCTACCTACGAGCAGTACTTC
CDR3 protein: CASSLNFRSTYEQYF

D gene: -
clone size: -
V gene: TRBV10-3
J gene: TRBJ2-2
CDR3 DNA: TGTGCCATCAGTGAGTCTGCTAGTTTCGGGGAGCTGTTTTTT
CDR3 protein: CAISESASFGELFF

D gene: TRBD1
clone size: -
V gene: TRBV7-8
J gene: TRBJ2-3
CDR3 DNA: TGTGCCAGCAGCGTAGGACAGGGTTCAGATACGCAGTATTTT
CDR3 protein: CASSVGQGSDTQYF

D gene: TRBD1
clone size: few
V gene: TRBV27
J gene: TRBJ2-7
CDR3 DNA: TGTGCCAGCAGAGCTGCCGGGACAGCGTACGAGCAGTACTTC
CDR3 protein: CASRAAGTAYEQYF

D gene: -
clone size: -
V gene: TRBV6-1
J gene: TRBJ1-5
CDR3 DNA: TGTGCCAGCACCTGGACAGCCCGGTACCAGCCCCAGCATTTT
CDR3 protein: CASTWTARYQPQHF

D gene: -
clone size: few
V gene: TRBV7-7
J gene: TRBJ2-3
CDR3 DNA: TGTGCTAGCAGCTTAGCCGGACGGGGAGATACGCAGTATTTT
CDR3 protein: CASSLAGRGDTQYF

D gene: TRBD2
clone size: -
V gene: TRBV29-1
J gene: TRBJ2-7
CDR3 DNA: TGCAGCGTCGGGACTAGGAGTATCTACGAGCAGTACTTC
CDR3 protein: CSVGTRSIYEQYF

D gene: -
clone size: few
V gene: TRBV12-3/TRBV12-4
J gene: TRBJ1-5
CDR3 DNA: TGTGCCAGCAGTTTTCAGTATAGCAATCAGCCCCAGCATTTT
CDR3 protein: CASSFQYSNQPQHF

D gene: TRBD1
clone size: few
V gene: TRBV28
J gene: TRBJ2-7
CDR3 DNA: TGTGCCAGCAGTAGGTACAGGGGGAGGTACGAGCAGTACTTC
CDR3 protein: CASSRYRGRYEQYF

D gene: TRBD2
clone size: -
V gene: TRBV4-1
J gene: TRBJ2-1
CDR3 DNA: TGCGCCAGCAGCGTTAGGAACAACCTAGCGGGGGAATACTACAATGAGCAGTTCTTC
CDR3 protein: CASSVRNNLAGEYYNEQFF

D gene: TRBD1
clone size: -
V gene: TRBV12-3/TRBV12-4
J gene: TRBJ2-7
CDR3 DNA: TGTGCCAGCACTCGAACGGGACAGGGTTACTACGAGCAGTACTTC
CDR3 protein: CASTRTGQGYYEQYF

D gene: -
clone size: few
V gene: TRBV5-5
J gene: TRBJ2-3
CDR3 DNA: TGTGCCAGCAGCCTATCCCAAGGCGATAGCGTTACGCAGTATTTT
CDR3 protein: CASSLSQGDSVTQYF

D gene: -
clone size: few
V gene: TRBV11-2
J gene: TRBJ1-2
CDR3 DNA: TGTGCCAGCAGTAGGGGCAGGGTGTTAGGCTACACCTTC
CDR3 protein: CASSRGRVLGYTF

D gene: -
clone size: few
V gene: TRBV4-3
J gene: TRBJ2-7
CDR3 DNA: TGCGCCAGCAGCCAAAGACTAGAGACCGTCTACGAGCAGTACTTC
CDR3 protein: CASSQRLETVYEQYF